One sample yielded the 29 T cell receptor beta chains listed below, sequenced in a study of cytomegalovirus exposure and HLA in healthy donors. PCR involved 60 Vbeta and 13 Jbeta primers. Generated by immunoSEQ multiplex PCR, the TCRdb table keeps only in-frame clones and is missing some. Among around 150,000 clones listed, nearly 80% were seen once. Input material: PBMCs. The source is a woman aged 45-65 years in good health and CMV-seropositive.

The chain links TRBV19 to TRBJ2-7, with TRBD1 matching over 7 bases. V lost 7 bases to trimming and J lost 4 bases; unmatched junction nucleotides: 10. The CDR3 runs to 14 residues. Germline V CDR1 and CDR2: LNHDA, SQIVND (reference sequence). The chain's CDR3 is CASNPGTEDYEQYF. Here the CDR3 DNA reads TGTGCCAGTAACCCCGGGACAGAAGATTACGAGCAGTACTTC.

V is TRBV5-1 and J is TRBJ2-4, with D maybe TRBD2 (5 bases). The ends were cut back, 4 bases at V and 9 bases at J, with 20 bases in the middle. This CDR3 comprises 15 residues. Germline CDR1 SGHRS, CDR2 YFSETQ. CDR3 nucleotide sequence: TGCGCCAGCAGCGGGTCGGGCGATCCTGGAGGCATTCAGTACTTC. Protein: CASSGSGDPGGIQYF. The entire variable domain, with the rest obtained from reference TRBV5-1 and TRBJ2-4, is as follows: KAGVTQTPRYLIKTRGQQVTLSCSPISGHRSVSWYQQTPGQGLQFLFEYFSETQRNKGNFPGRFSGRQFSNSRSEMNVSTLELGDSALYLCASSGSGDPGGIQYFGAGTRLSVL.

The rearrangement uses TRBV7-6 and TRBJ2-2, with D tentatively TRBD1 (5 bases). This CDR3 region has 14 residues. V was trimmed by 6 bases and J by 0 bases, leaving 8 bases between them. Germline V CDR1 and CDR2: SGHVS, FNYEAQ. This CDR3 is CASRQDPNTGELFF. As DNA, the CDR3 is TGTGCCAGCAGACAGGATCCGAACACCGGGGAGCTGTTTTTT.

This clone came up a few times. The gene calls are TRBV13 and TRBJ2-7; D is ambiguous. Germline V gene data show CDR1 as PRHDT and CDR2 as FYEKMQ (reference sequence). V shed 5 bases and J shed 2 bases, with 10 bases lying between them. This CDR3 region has 13 residues. CDR3 coding DNA: TGTGCCAGCAGCCCCGGTCCACCCTACGAGCAGTACTTC. It specifies CASSPGPPYEQYF.

V gene TRBV4-1 combines with J gene TRBJ1-5; a possible D gene is TRBD1 (5 bases). Germline CDR1 reads MGHRA; CDR2 reads YSYEKL. The CDR3 is 17 residues long. V was clipped by 0 bases and J by 4 bases, with 16 bases between them. Here the CDR3 reads CASSQEGGAGTNQPQHF. As DNA, the CDR3 is TGCGCCAGCAGCCAAGAGGGAGGGGCGGGTACAAATCAGCCCCAGCATTTT.

CDR3 in amino acids: CASSEAGRGPQYF. CDR3 in DNA: TGTGCCAGCAGTGAAGCTGGGCGGGGACCCCAGTATTTT. V usage is TRBV6-1 and J usage is TRBJ2-3; D might be TRBD2 (6 bases). V was shortened by 0 bases and J by 12 bases, with 13 bases between the two germline ends. The CDR3 has 13 residues. The germline CDR1 and CDR2 sequences are MNHNS and SASEGT.

The chain combines TRBV5-1 with TRBJ2-3; D unclear. Germline-derived CDR1 and CDR2 are SGHRS and YFSETQ. Trimming cost V 4 bases and J 1 base, with 10 bases left between them. The CDR3 runs 14 residues. The CDR3 region is CASSIAARTDTQYF. The CDR3 DNA is TGCGCCAGCAGCATAGCAGCCCGCACAGATACGCAGTATTTT.

The chain employs TRBV2 and TRBJ1-5; 8 bases agree with TRBD1. V lost 7 bases to trimming and J lost 0 bases; unmatched junction nucleotides: 5. There are 15 residues in the CDR3. Germline V gene data show CDR1 as SNHLY and CDR2 as FYNNEI. CDR3 nucleotides: TGTGCCAGCATTCGGGACAGGTATAGCAATCAGCCCCAGCATTTT. Encoded protein: CASIRDRYSNQPQHF.

The chain combines TRBV15 with TRBJ1-1; 7 nucleotides line up with TRBD1. The length of the CDR3 is 14 residues. V gave up 6 bases and J gave up 7 bases; unmatched junction bases: 11. Germline lookup yields CDR1 LNHNV and CDR2 YYDKDF (reference sequence). Written as DNA, the CDR3 is TGTGCCACCAGAACCCCAAACAGGGGTGTTGAAGCTTTCTTT. It yields the protein CATRTPNRGVEAFF.

This clone came up a few times. As DNA, the CDR3 is TGTGCCAGCAGTGAAGGGACAGGGGGCTGGTATGGCTACACCTTC. Residues: CASSEGTGGWYGYTF. The chain combines TRBV2 with TRBJ1-2; TRBD1 matches 11 bases. Unmatched junction bases numbered 3, after V lost 1 base and J lost 5 bases. CDR1 and CDR2 from the germline V gene are SNHLY and FYNNEI. The CDR3 runs 15 residues. The entire variable domain, with the rest obtained from reference TRBV2 and TRBJ1-2, is as follows: EPEVTQTPSHQVTQMGQEVILRCVPISNHLYFYWYRQILGQKVEFLVSFYNNEISEKSEIFDDQFSVERPDGSNFTLKIRSTKLEDSAMYFCASSEGTGGWYGYTFGSGTRLTVV.

This clone was counted only a few times. The rearrangement joins TRBV28 to TRBJ1-4, with 9 bases that match TRBD1. V dropped 5 bases and J dropped 6; count of bases not matched to a gene: 7. The CDR3 extends over 15 amino acids. In germline, CDR1 is MDHEN, CDR2 SYDVKM. CDR3 nucleotides: TGTGCCAGCAGTCCTCCGGGACAGGGAGATGAAAAACTGTTTTTT. This gives the protein CASSPPGQGDEKLFF.

The chain has TRBV9 and TRBJ2-1; possibly TRBD2 for D (6 bases). CDR3 length equals 15 residues. The germline gives CDR1 SGDLS, CDR2 YYNGEE. The V end lost 0 bases, the J end lost 4 bases, and 11 bases lay between the germline ends. CDR3 nucleotide sequence: TGTGCCAGCAGCGTAGAGGAGGGCCCATACAATGAGCAGTTCTTC. The encoded protein is CASSVEEGPYNEQFF.

This rearrangement joins TRBV9 to TRBJ2-3, with D possibly matching TRBD2 (7 bases). The CDR3 consists of 14 residues. Per germline, CDR1 SGDLS and CDR2 YYNGEE. V was pared by 8 bases and J by 2 bases, with 15 bases between. CDR3 region: CASARAGATDTQYF. CDR3 DNA sequence: TGTGCCAGTGCTAGGGCGGGGGCCACAGATACGCAGTATTTT.

This sequence joins TRBV18 and TRBJ1-5, with TRBD1 identical over 11 bases. V lost 5 bases, J lost 9 bases, and 12 bases stayed unmatched. The CDR3 length is 16 residues. In germline, CDR1 is KGHSH, CDR2 LQKENI. CDR3 sequence (DNA): TGTGCCAGCTCAAGGGGCGGGACAGGGGGGCAACGGCCCCAGCATTTT. Residues: CASSRGGTGGQRPQHF.

The chain couples TRBV11-1 to TRBJ2-7; D possibly corresponds to TRBD1 (8 bases). Per the germline V gene, CDR1 is SGHAT and CDR2 is FQDESV (reference sequence). The CDR3 extends over 16 amino acids. V was clipped by 4 bases and J by 6 bases, with 22 bases between them. Here the CDR3 DNA reads TGTGCCAGCAGCTCGGACTCTTACAGGGGGGGTTCCGAGCAGTACTTC. This sequence encodes CASSSDSYRGGSEQYF.

This chain links TRBV19 with TRBJ1-1; no definite D call. Trimming removed 3 bases from V and 7 bases from J, with 15 bases in between. Germline CDR1 and CDR2: LNHDA and SQIVND (reference sequence). CDR3 length: 14 amino acids. The CDR3 DNA sequence: TGTGCCAGTAGTATTATTGAGGGCCCCCATGAAGCTTTCTTT. Translating gives CASSIIEGPHEAFF.

The chain recombines TRBV18 with TRBJ1-5, with no clear D. V lost 5 bases to trimming and J lost 5 bases, with 13 bases between them. The CDR3 sequence is 14 residues long. In germline, CDR1 is KGHSH, CDR2 LQKENI. The DNA for the CDR3 is TGTGCCAGCTCAGCGGGCTACACGGATCAGCCCCAGCATTTT. Amino acids: CASSAGYTDQPQHF. The variable domain in full, with the rest retrieved from reference TRBV18 and TRBJ1-5, is NAGVMQNPRHLVRRRGQEARLRCSPMKGHSHVYWYRQLPEEGLKFMVYLQKENIIDESGMPKERFSAEFPKEGPSILRIQQVVRGDSAAYFCASSAGYTDQPQHFGDGTRLSIL.

The chain couples TRBV10-3 to TRBJ2-5; 8 positions match TRBD2. The CDR3 runs 14 residues. V dropped 4 bases and J dropped 4; count of bases not matched to a gene: 5. Germline V gene lookup returns CDR1 ENHRY and CDR2 SYGVKD. This CDR3 is CAISAGLAPETQYF. The CDR3 DNA is TGTGCCATCAGTGCCGGACTAGCCCCAGAGACCCAGTACTTC.

The rearrangement uses TRBV9 and TRBJ2-1; D is possibly TRBD1 (6 bases). Germline lookup yields CDR1 SGDLS and CDR2 YYNGEE. V was pared by 3 bases and J by 9 bases, with 10 bases between. The CDR3 totals 12 residues. CDR3 nucleotide sequence: TGTGCCAGCAGCGCTGGGGGCGTTGAGCAGTTCTTC. It specifies CASSAGGVEQFF.

The V and J genes are TRBV5-1 and TRBJ2-7; TRBD1 agrees at 8 bases. The germline V gene encodes CDR1 SGHRS and CDR2 YFSETQ. This CDR3 has 15 residues. J gave up 4 bases and V 3 bases, and 9 bases lay outside the gene matches. The CDR3 here is CASSSTPTGVYEQYF. Written as DNA, the CDR3 is TGCGCCAGCAGCTCCACTCCGACAGGGGTATACGAGCAGTACTTC.

The chain combines TRBV7-9 with TRBJ2-2, with unresolved D. V was pared by 5 bases and J by 6 bases, with 7 bases between. Germline CDR1 SEHNR, CDR2 FQNEAQ (reference sequence). The CDR3 consists of 12 residues. The CDR3 reads CASSRLSGELFF. The CDR3 DNA follows: TGTGCCAGCAGCCGTCTCTCCGGGGAGCTGTTTTTT.

To note about this clone: The sample has other DNA sequences that encode this CDR3 too. This sequence joins TRBV29-1 and TRBJ1-1; 10 nucleotides line up with TRBD1. The CDR3 consists of 15 residues. CDR1 and CDR2 (germline): SQVTM, ANQGSEA. J gave up 0 bases and V 6 bases, and 7 bases lay outside the gene matches. The CDR3 is CSVPGQGVMNTEAFF. The CDR3 region has the DNA TGCAGCGTCCCCGGACAGGGGGTTATGAACACTGAAGCTTTCTTT.

This sequence joins TRBV2 and TRBJ2-6; weak D call: TRBD2 (5 bases). Trimming removed 7 bases at V and 3 bases at J, with 13 bases between. Germline lookup yields CDR1 SNHLY and CDR2 FYNNEI. The CDR3 is 15 residues long. CDR3 residues: CASTREGLGANVLTF. The CDR3 DNA reads TGTGCCAGCACCCGTGAGGGCCTTGGGGCCAACGTCCTGACTTTC.

This clone showed up just a few times. The chain employs TRBV2 and TRBJ1-5; 11 bases agree with TRBD1. Germline CDR1 is SNHLY and CDR2 is FYNNEI. CDR3 length: 14 residues. With V trimmed by 5 bases and J by 12 bases, 9 bases remained unmatched. The CDR3 coding sequence is TGTGCCAGCAGTACTAAAGGACAGGGGGCGCGCCAGCATTTT. It translates to CASSTKGQGARQHF.

This clone was observed once. This rearrangement joins TRBV4-3 to TRBJ1-4; D is ambiguous. Trimming took off 0 bases at V and 7 bases at J, with 15 bases between the two ends. The CDR3 loop spans 16 amino acids. CDR1 is LGHNA, CDR2 YSLEER, per germline. The CDR3 here is CASSQDFRGMSEKLFF. In nucleotides, the CDR3 is TGCGCCAGCAGCCAAGACTTTCGGGGAATGAGTGAAAAACTGTTTTTT.

The gene calls are TRBV2 and TRBJ1-6, with D tentatively TRBD1 (5 bases). Trimming stripped 3 bases from V and 8 bases from J, with 8 bases between. This CDR3 has 13 residues. Germline CDR1 and CDR2: SNHLY and FYNNEI. CDR3 DNA sequence: TGTGCCAGCAGTGATCGACAGTATTCACCCCTCCACTTT. It yields the protein CASSDRQYSPLHF.

The rearrangement joins TRBV4-1 to TRBJ2-2, with a weak D call TRBD1 (6 bases). The CDR3 length is 15 residues. CDR1 is MGHRA and CDR2 is YSYEKL in the germline V gene. Trimming shortened V by 0 bases and J by 3 bases, and 8 bases separated the two germline ends. DNA for the CDR3: TGCGCCAGCAGCCAAGATCGGACAGACACCGGGGAGCTGTTTTTT. The encoded protein is CASSQDRTDTGELFF.

The chain recombines TRBV7-9 with TRBJ1-3; D not certain. The ends were cut back, 5 bases at V and 0 bases at J, with 8 bases in the middle. The CDR3 is 14 amino acids. In germline, CDR1 is SEHNR, CDR2 FQNEAQ (reference sequence). The CDR3 spells CASSQQSSGNTIYF. The CDR3 region has the DNA TGTGCCAGCAGCCAACAAAGCTCTGGAAACACCATATATTTT.

V is TRBV6-1 and J is TRBJ1-5, with a weak D call TRBD1 (5 bases). The ends were cut back, 3 bases at V and 4 bases at J, with 10 bases in the middle. This CDR3 comprises 14 residues. CDR1 is MNHNS and CDR2 is SASEGT in the germline V gene. CDR3 loop: CASSDRALNQPQHF. The CDR3 nucleotides read TGTGCCAGCAGTGACAGGGCCCTGAATCAGCCCCAGCATTTT.